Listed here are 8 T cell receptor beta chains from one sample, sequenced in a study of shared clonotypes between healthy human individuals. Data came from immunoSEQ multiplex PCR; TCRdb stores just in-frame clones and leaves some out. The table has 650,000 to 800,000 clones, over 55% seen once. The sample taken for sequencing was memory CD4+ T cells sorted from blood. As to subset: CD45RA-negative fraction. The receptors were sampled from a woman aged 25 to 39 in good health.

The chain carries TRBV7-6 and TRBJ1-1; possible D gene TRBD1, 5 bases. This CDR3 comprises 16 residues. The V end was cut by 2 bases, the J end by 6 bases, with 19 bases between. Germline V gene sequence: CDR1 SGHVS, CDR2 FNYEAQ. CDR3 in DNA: TGTGCCAGCAGCTTATGGGGGAGGGGAAGGGGACCTGAAGCTTTCTTT. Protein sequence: CASSLWGRGRGPEAFF.

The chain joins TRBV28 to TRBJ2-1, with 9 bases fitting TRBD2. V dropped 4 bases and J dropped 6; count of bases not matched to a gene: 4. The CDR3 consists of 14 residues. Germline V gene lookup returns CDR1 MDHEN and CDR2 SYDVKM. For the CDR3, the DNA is TGTGCCAGCAGTTATAGCGGGAGACGCAATGAGCAGTTCTTC. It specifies CASSYSGRRNEQFF.

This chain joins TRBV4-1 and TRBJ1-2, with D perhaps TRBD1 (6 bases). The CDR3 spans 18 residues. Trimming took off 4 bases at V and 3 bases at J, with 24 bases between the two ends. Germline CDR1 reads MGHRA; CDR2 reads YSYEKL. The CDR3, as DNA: TGCGCCAGCAGCCGTCAATTCATTGGGGGGGGCCGGGACTATGGCTACACCTTC. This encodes CASSRQFIGGGRDYGYTF.

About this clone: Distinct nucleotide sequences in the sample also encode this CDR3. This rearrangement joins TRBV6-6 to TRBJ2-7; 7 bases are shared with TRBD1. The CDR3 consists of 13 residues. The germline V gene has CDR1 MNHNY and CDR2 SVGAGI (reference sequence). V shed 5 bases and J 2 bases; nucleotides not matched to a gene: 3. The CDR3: CASSRDRAYEQYF. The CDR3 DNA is TGTGCCAGCAGTCGAGACAGGGCCTACGAGCAGTACTTC.

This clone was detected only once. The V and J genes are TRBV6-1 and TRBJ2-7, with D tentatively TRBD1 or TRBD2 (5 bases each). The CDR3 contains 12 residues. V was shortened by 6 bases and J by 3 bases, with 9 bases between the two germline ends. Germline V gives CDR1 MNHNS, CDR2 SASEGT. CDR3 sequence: CASRGDGYEQYF. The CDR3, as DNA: TGTGCCAGCAGGGGGGACGGCTACGAGCAGTACTTC.

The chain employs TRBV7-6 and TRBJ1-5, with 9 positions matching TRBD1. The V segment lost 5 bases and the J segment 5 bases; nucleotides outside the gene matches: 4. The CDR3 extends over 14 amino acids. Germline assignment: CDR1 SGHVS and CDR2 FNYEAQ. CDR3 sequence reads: CASSLTGGDQPQHF. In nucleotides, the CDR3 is TGTGCCAGCAGCCTCACAGGGGGCGATCAGCCCCAGCATTTT.

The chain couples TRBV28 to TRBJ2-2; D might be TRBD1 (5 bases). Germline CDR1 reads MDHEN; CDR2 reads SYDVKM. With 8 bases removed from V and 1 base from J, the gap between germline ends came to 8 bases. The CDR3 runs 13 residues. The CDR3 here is CASEQGNTGELFF. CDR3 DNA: TGTGCCAGCGAGCAGGGGAACACCGGGGAGCTGTTTTTT.

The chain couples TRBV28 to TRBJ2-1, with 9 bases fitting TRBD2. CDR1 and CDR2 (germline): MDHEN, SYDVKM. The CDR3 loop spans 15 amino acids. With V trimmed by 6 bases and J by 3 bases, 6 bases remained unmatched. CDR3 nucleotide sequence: TGTGCCAGCAGCCGAACTAGCGGGTTCTACAATGAGCAGTTCTTC. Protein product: CASSRTSGFYNEQFF.